The 30 T cell receptor beta chains in this list originate from one sample, sequenced in a study of shared clonotypes between healthy human individuals. Sequencing used immunoSEQ multiplex PCR; TCRdb keeps in-frame clones, though not all of them. The table shows approximately 710,000 clones, with about 92% occurring only once. The sequencing sample was made of memory CD8+ T cells from PBMCs. This sample's subset: CD45RO+ cells pooled with CCR7-negative TemRA cells. These receptors were obtained from a man aged 18 to 35 in good health. Some clones in this sample may be carry-over from other donors' samples.

The genes are TRBV4-1 and TRBJ2-7; 12 nucleotides agree with TRBD1. Per germline, CDR1 MGHRA and CDR2 YSYEKL. The CDR3 length is 14 residues. After removal of 8 bases from V and 7 bases from J, the junction contained 9 bases not matched to a gene. The CDR3 reads CASSSGQGAREQYF. CDR3 DNA sequence: TGCGCCAGCTCTTCGGGACAGGGGGCGCGGGAGCAGTACTTC.

The rearrangement links TRBV19 to TRBJ2-7; 10 bases fit TRBD2. The CDR3 is 15 residues long. V was clipped by 6 bases and J by 6 bases; unmatched bases: 11. CDR1 is LNHDA and CDR2 is SQIVND in the germline V gene (reference sequence). CDR3 protein: CASSPRLAGEGEQYF. CDR3 DNA sequence: TGTGCCAGTAGCCCCAGGCTAGCGGGAGAGGGCGAGCAGTACTTC.

In this sample, this clone turned up a few times. This chain links TRBV5-4 with TRBJ2-2, with D perhaps TRBD2 (6 bases). Germline V gene data show CDR1 as SGHNT and CDR2 as YYREEE (reference sequence). V lost 4 bases and J lost 3, with 13 bases in between. This CDR3 is 15 amino acids long. DNA for the CDR3: TGTGCCAGCAGCGCCCACCCGGGGGACACCGGGGAGCTGTTTTTT. Its translation: CASSAHPGDTGELFF. The full variable domain, rest sourced from reference TRBV5-4 and TRBJ2-2, is ETGVTQSPTHLIKTRGQQVTLRCSSQSGHNTVSWYQQALGQGPQFIFQYYREEENGRGNFPPRFSGLQFPNYSSELNVNALELDDSALYLCASSAHPGDTGELFFGEGSRLTVL.

The rearrangement joins TRBV28 to TRBJ2-7, with D unclear. The germline V and J ends were trimmed by 3 bases and 6 bases, with 15 bases remaining between them. Germline CDR1 MDHEN, CDR2 SYDVKM. The CDR3 totals 14 residues. Written as DNA, the CDR3 is TGTGCCAGCAGTTTTGGCCAAAGCTTCGCCGAGCAGTACTTC. Protein sequence: CASSFGQSFAEQYF.

This clone has just a few counts. The sample contains more than one DNA sequence encoding this CDR3. The chain uses TRBV5-1 and TRBJ1-1; D unresolved. V was pared by 2 bases and J by 5 bases, with 7 bases between. Per the germline V gene, CDR1 is SGHRS and CDR2 is YFSETQ. The CDR3 sequence is 12 residues long. The CDR3 protein is CASSFPGTEAFF. The DNA for the CDR3 is TGCGCCAGCAGCTTCCCTGGGACTGAAGCTTTCTTT.

This rearrangement joins TRBV5-1 to TRBJ2-7; D is unresolved. This CDR3 region has 13 residues. With 4 bases removed from V and 0 bases from J, the gap between germline ends came to 8 bases. Germline V gives CDR1 SGHRS, CDR2 YFSETQ. In nucleotides, the CDR3 is TGCGCCAGCAGCCCGTTACCCTCCTACGAGCAGTACTTC. Translated: CASSPLPSYEQYF.

The table lists this clone with a few counts. The rearrangement links TRBV27 to TRBJ1-1, with D possibly being TRBD1 (6 bases). The germline gives CDR1 MNHEY, CDR2 SMNVEV (reference sequence). V dropped 5 bases and J dropped 5 bases, with 12 bases sitting between them. The CDR3 runs to 13 residues. The CDR3 reads CASSDRWGTEAFF. The CDR3 DNA reads TGTGCCAGCAGTGACAGGTGGGGGACTGAAGCTTTCTTT.

This chain links TRBV7-9 with TRBJ2-7, with D perhaps matching TRBD1 (6 bases). V dropped 8 bases and J dropped 7 bases, with 24 bases sitting between them. CDR3 length: 15 residues. Germline V gene lookup returns CDR1 SEHNR and CDR2 FQNEAQ (reference sequence). The CDR3 is CASSPTGHHSFEQYF. The CDR3 bases are TGTGCCAGCTCCCCGACGGGACATCATTCCTTTGAGCAGTACTTC.

J is TRBJ2-1 and V is TRBV5-1; D unresolved. Germline assignment: CDR1 SGHRS and CDR2 YFSETQ. Trimming stripped 0 bases from V and 0 bases from J, with 10 bases between. This CDR3 has 16 residues. The CDR3, as DNA: TGCGCCAGCAGCTTGGGGGCGGTCAGCTCCTACAATGAGCAGTTCTTC. Protein product: CASSLGAVSSYNEQFF.

This sequence joins TRBV29-1 and TRBJ1-2, with no clear D. Germline CDR1 and CDR2: SQVTM and ANQGSEA. The CDR3 spans 13 residues. The ends were cut back, 5 bases at V and 4 bases at J, with 14 bases in the middle. CDR3 in amino acids: CSVRTRTGYGYTF. The CDR3 DNA reads TGCAGCGTTAGGACCAGAACCGGCTATGGCTACACCTTC. The full variable domain, rest sourced from reference TRBV29-1 and TRBJ1-2, is SAVISQKPSRDICQRGTSLTIQCQVDSQVTMMFWYRQQPGQSLTLIATANQGSEATYESGFVIDKFPISRPNLTFSTLTVSNMSPEDSSIYLCSVRTRTGYGYTFGSGTRLTVV.

The genes are TRBV18 and TRBJ2-3; maybe TRBD1 (5 bases). Trimming took off 3 bases at V and 2 bases at J, with 9 bases between the two ends. CDR3 length: 14 amino acids. Germline lookup yields CDR1 KGHSH and CDR2 LQKENI. CDR3 coding DNA: TGTGCCAGCTCACCGGCAGGGAACACAGATACGCAGTATTTT. Translated, it gives CASSPAGNTDTQYF. Drawing the rest from reference TRBV18 and TRBJ2-3, the complete variable domain is NAGVMQNPRHLVRRRGQEARLRCSPMKGHSHVYWYRQLPEEGLKFMVYLQKENIIDESGMPKERFSAEFPKEGPSILRIQQVVRGDSAAYFCASSPAGNTDTQYFGPGTRLTVL.

With regard to this clone: Other DNA sequences in this sample translate to the same CDR3. The chain employs TRBV5-6 and TRBJ2-7; D perhaps matches TRBD1 (6 bases). The CDR3 is made up of 14 amino acids. Trimming pared 0 bases from V and 2 bases from J, leaving 9 bases between. Germline CDR1 SGHDT, CDR2 YYEEEE. The CDR3 DNA follows: TGTGCCAGCAGCTTGGGGGCAGGGGCCTACGAGCAGTACTTC. Its protein product is CASSLGAGAYEQYF.

The chain uses TRBV30 and TRBJ2-2; D not resolved. Trimming took 4 bases from V and 2 from J, leaving 14 bases between them. CDR3 length: 15 amino acids. Germline V gene data show CDR1 as GTSNPN and CDR2 as SVGIG (reference sequence). The CDR3 DNA reads TGTGCCTGGATGGACGGCCTTTATAACACCGGGGAGCTGTTTTTT. This codes for CAWMDGLYNTGELFF.

This clone was counted a single time. The chain employs TRBV6-5 and TRBJ2-1; TRBD2 matches 12 bases. The CDR3 consists of 15 residues. Germline CDR1 MNHEY, CDR2 SVGAGI. V gave up 4 bases and J gave up 5 bases; unmatched junction bases: 3. The CDR3 DNA sequence: TGTGCCAGCAGTTGGACTAGCGGGACCAACAATGAGCAGTTCTTC. Translating gives CASSWTSGTNNEQFF.

This clone was observed a single time. The chain recombines TRBV7-9 with TRBJ2-7, with D perhaps matching TRBD2 (5 bases). From germline, CDR1 is SEHNR and CDR2 FQNEAQ (reference sequence). The CDR3 runs to 14 residues. V shed 5 bases and J shed 2 bases, with 13 bases lying between them. The CDR3 spells CASSIAGNAYEQYF. The CDR3 DNA reads TGTGCCAGCAGCATCGCGGGCAACGCCTACGAGCAGTACTTC. The variable domain in full, completed from reference TRBV7-9 and TRBJ2-7, reads DTGVSQNPRHKITKRGQNVTFRCDPISEHNRLYWYRQTLGQGPEFLTYFQNEAQLEKSRLLSDRFSAERPKGSFSTLEIQRTEQGDSAMYLCASSIAGNAYEQYFGPGTRLTVT.

The rearrangement uses TRBV6-5 and TRBJ2-3; D perhaps matches TRBD1 (5 bases). The ends were cut back, 3 bases at V and 0 bases at J, with 10 bases in the middle. Germline lookup yields CDR1 MNHEY and CDR2 SVGAGI. This CDR3 region has 15 residues. Here the CDR3 DNA reads TGTGCCAGCAGTTATTTTTGGGGCAGCACAGATACGCAGTATTTT. Translating it yields CASSYFWGSTDTQYF.

This chain connects TRBV25-1 to TRBJ2-5, with a possible D match to TRBD2 (6 bases). This CDR3 comprises 17 residues. Germline CDR1 MGHDK, CDR2 SYGVNS. Trimming stripped 1 base from V and 4 bases from J, with 19 bases between. CDR3 sequence (DNA): TGTGCCAGCAGTGAATTTCACCGTATCGGGGGAGGAGAGACCCAGTACTTC. As protein: CASSEFHRIGGGETQYF. Full variable domain (rest looked up from reference TRBV25-1 and TRBJ2-5): EADIYQTPRYLVIGTGKKITLECSQTMGHDKMYWYQQDPGMELHLIHYSYGVNSTEKGDLSSESTVSRIRTEHFPLTLESARPSHTSQYLCASSEFHRIGGGETQYFGPGTRLLVL.

The CDR3 nucleotides are TGTGCCAGCAGCCTCGGGACAGGGGTCTACGAGCAGTACTTC. This codes for CASSLGTGVYEQYF. The chain joins TRBV7-9 to TRBJ2-7, with 10 bases identical to TRBD1. Losses at the gene ends were 5 bases for V and 3 bases for J; bases not matched to a gene: 4. This CDR3 comprises 14 residues. CDR1 is SEHNR, CDR2 FQNEAQ, per germline (reference sequence).

About this clone itself: This sequence may be a read error, since a much larger clone differs from it by one base. V and J are TRBV9 and TRBJ2-2; 10 nucleotides match TRBD1. The trim removed 4 bases at V and 3 bases at J, leaving 3 bases unmatched. CDR1 is SGDLS, CDR2 YYNGEE, per germline. The CDR3 sequence is 15 residues long. The CDR3 loop is CASSLGTGDTGELFF. DNA for the CDR3: TGTGCCAGCAGCCTAGGGACAGGGGACACCGGGGAGCTGTTTTTT.

The chain carries TRBV27 and TRBJ2-1, with D perhaps matching TRBD1 (6 bases). Germline CDR1 MNHEY, CDR2 SMNVEV (reference sequence). V was cut by 2 bases and J by 2 bases, with 10 bases left in between. This CDR3 contains 15 residues. The CDR3, as DNA: TGTGCCAGCAGTTTACGCCAGGGGACCTACAATGAGCAGTTCTTC. Amino acids: CASSLRQGTYNEQFF.

V is TRBV25-1 and J is TRBJ1-2, with D possibly TRBD1 on 5 matching bases. The CDR3 runs 14 residues. Trimming cost V 4 bases and J 4 bases, with 13 bases left between them. Germline loops: CDR1 MGHDK, CDR2 SYGVNS. Here the CDR3 reads CASSARDGGYGYTF. DNA for the CDR3: TGTGCCAGCAGTGCCAGGGATGGGGGCTATGGCTACACCTTC.

The chain has TRBV28 and TRBJ1-2, with D possibly TRBD1 on 6 matching bases. The germline V and J ends were trimmed by 2 bases and 5 bases, with 15 bases remaining between them. Germline V gene lookup returns CDR1 MDHEN and CDR2 SYDVKM. The CDR3 runs 15 residues. The CDR3 loop reads CASSLLAGVVYGYTF. CDR3 in DNA: TGTGCCAGCAGTTTACTGGCAGGGGTCGTATATGGCTACACCTTC.

V gene TRBV11-2 combines with J gene TRBJ2-5; D unresolved. This CDR3 spans 11 amino acids. V dropped 4 bases and J dropped 2 bases, with 2 bases sitting between them. Germline assignment: CDR1 SGHAT and CDR2 FQNNGV. In DNA, the CDR3 is TGTGCCAGCAGCTATCAAGAGACCCAGTACTTC. It codes for CASSYQETQYF.

V gene TRBV9 combines with J gene TRBJ2-7; maybe TRBD2 (5 bases). Germline CDR1 reads SGDLS; CDR2 reads YYNGEE. The CDR3 is made up of 14 amino acids. Trimming shortened V by 1 base and J by 4 bases, and 12 bases separated the two germline ends. The CDR3 DNA reads as TGTGCCAGCAGCGTAAAGGACTCTTTATACGAGCAGTACTTC. Translating gives CASSVKDSLYEQYF.

V usage is TRBV7-8 and J usage is TRBJ1-1; D uncertain. V shed 5 bases and J shed 0 bases, with 10 bases lying between them. The CDR3 is 14 residues long. Germline assignment: CDR1 SGHVS and CDR2 FQNEAQ. CDR3 protein: CASSIRSMNTEAFF. The CDR3 bases are TGTGCCAGCAGCATCAGGAGCATGAACACTGAAGCTTTCTTT.

This clone appeared a single time. The chain links TRBV28 to TRBJ1-2; maybe TRBD1 (6 bases). Per the germline V gene, CDR1 is MDHEN and CDR2 is SYDVKM. The CDR3 sequence is 13 residues long. Trimming removed 8 bases at V and 3 bases at J, with 13 bases between. The DNA of the CDR3 is TGTGCCAGCCGTTCGGGGGGCGACTATGGCTACACCTTC. Translating gives CASRSGGDYGYTF.

The chain links TRBV7-9 to TRBJ2-1, with 9 bases lining up with TRBD1. Germline-derived CDR1 and CDR2 are SEHNR and FQNEAQ (reference sequence). V gave up 5 bases and J gave up 3 bases; unmatched junction bases: 8. This CDR3 has 16 amino acids. DNA of the CDR3: TGTGCCAGCAGCGGTAAGGGGGACAGGGTCTACAATGAGCAGTTCTTC. Translation gives CASSGKGDRVYNEQFF.

This chain links TRBV11-2 with TRBJ2-7, with D uncertain. The CDR3 has 12 residues. Trimming took 0 bases from V and 5 from J, leaving 5 bases between them. CDR1 and CDR2 from the germline V gene are SGHAT and FQNNGV. CDR3 nucleotides: TGTGCCAGCAGCTTAGAGGATGACGAGCAGTACTTC. Amino acids: CASSLEDDEQYF.

The genes are TRBV27 and TRBJ2-2, with D maybe TRBD2 (6 bases). This CDR3 has 15 residues. V dropped 3 bases and J dropped 4 bases, with 12 bases sitting between them. CDR1 and CDR2 from the germline V gene are MNHEY and SMNVEV (reference sequence). The CDR3 sequence is CASSLLSGSTGELFF. CDR3 sequence (DNA): TGTGCCAGCAGTTTGCTTAGCGGCTCCACCGGGGAGCTGTTTTTT.

This clone was recorded once. CDR3 in DNA: TGTGCCAGCAGTGAAAGCCGGTACAATGAGCAGTTCTTC. This translates into CASSESRYNEQFF. V and J are TRBV25-1 and TRBJ2-1; D is unclear. Trimming removed 2 bases at V and 4 bases at J, with 6 bases between. CDR1 and CDR2 from the germline V gene are MGHDK and SYGVNS. This CDR3 has 13 amino acids.